These 17 T cell receptor beta chains were all obtained from the same sample, sequenced in a study of T cell repertoires in cytomegalovirus infection. TCRdb re-called the reads through MiXCR, storing one row per CDR3 protein. This table holds 76,000 or so distinct CDR3 sequences, approximately 3.7% found once. The sample consisted of PBMCs. These receptors all come from a human donor in good health (CMV status not recorded). Some clones in this sample may be carry-over from other donors' samples.

Ten or more counts support this clonotype. This rearrangement joins TRBV12-3 or TRBV12-4 to TRBJ2-7; 8 nucleotides match TRBD2. This CDR3 has 14 amino acids. The ends lost 6 bases at V and 3 bases at J; junction bases unmatched: 7. This CDR3 is CASSRPGGGYEQYF. The CDR3 DNA follows: TGTGCCAGCAGCCGCCCCGGGGGGGGCTACGAGCAGTACTTC.

This clonotype was counted many times. V and J are TRBV12-3 or TRBV12-4 and TRBJ2-7; D possibly matches TRBD1 or TRBD2 (5 bases each). The V end lost 7 bases, the J end lost 3 bases, and 16 bases lay between the germline ends. The CDR3 contains 14 residues. The CDR3 sequence: CASTQTGAHYEQYF. CDR3 nucleotide sequence: TGTGCCAGCACTCAAACCGGGGCCCACTACGAGCAGTACTTC.

This clonotype was detected many times. This chain connects TRBV9 to TRBJ2-7, with 11 bases fitting TRBD2. V was pared by 4 bases and J by 3 bases, with 9 bases of the junction left unmatched. The CDR3 consists of 16 residues. The germline V gene encodes CDR1 SGDLS and CDR2 YYNGEE. The CDR3 region has the DNA TGTGCCAGCAGCCCGACTAGCGGGGTCTCTCGCTACGAGCAGTACTTC. The encoded protein is CASSPTSGVSRYEQYF. The full variable domain, rest sourced from reference TRBV9 and TRBJ2-7, is DSGVTQTPKHLITATGQRVTLRCSPRSGDLSVYWYQQSLDQGLQFLIQYYNGEERAKGNILERFSAQQFPDLHSELNLSSLELGDSALYFCASSPTSGVSRYEQYFGPGTRLTVT.

There are many counts of this clonotype. This chain uses TRBV12-3 or TRBV12-4 with TRBJ1-1; maybe TRBD1 (5 bases). This CDR3 has 14 amino acids. V gave up 4 bases and J gave up 4 bases, with 13 bases separating them. CDR3 in amino acids: CASSSVGAATEAFF. Here the CDR3 DNA reads TGTGCCAGCAGTTCGGTAGGGGCGGCCACTGAAGCTTTCTTT.

At least ten counts were recorded for this clonotype. The gene calls are TRBV11-2 and TRBJ1-6; no clear D gene. This CDR3 contains 14 residues. V was pared by 1 base and J by 7 bases, with 8 bases between. Germline lookup yields CDR1 SGHAT and CDR2 FQNNGV. The CDR3 sequence is CASSLGVVNSPLHF. The CDR3, as DNA: TGTGCCAGCAGCTTAGGTGTGGTGAATTCACCCCTCCACTTT.

This clonotype was counted ten times or more. The CDR3 DNA reads TGTGCCAGCAGCTTAATGGGGACACCCCTTAATAGCTATGGCTACACCTTC. This codes for CASSLMGTPLNSYGYTF. The chain links TRBV7-2 to TRBJ1-2, with D tentatively TRBD1 (6 bases). The germline V gene has CDR1 SGHTA and CDR2 FQGNSA. Between the trimmed V and J ends, which lost 2 bases and 4 bases, there was a span of 20 bases. The CDR3 length is 17 residues.

In its sample, this clonotype was seen many times. The rearrangement joins TRBV6-5 to TRBJ2-3; tentatively, D is TRBD1 (6 bases). Trimming removed 2 bases from V and 6 bases from J, with 18 bases in between. This CDR3 contains 16 residues. CDR1 MNHEY and CDR2 SVGAGI come from the germline V gene. The CDR3 sequence is CASSYDTRGWRDTQYF. CDR3 nucleotides: TGTGCCAGCAGTTACGATACGAGGGGGTGGAGGGATACGCAGTATTTT.

This clonotype was observed many times. The rearrangement links TRBV19 to TRBJ1-2; D gene uncertain. The CDR3 is made up of 13 amino acids. V was clipped by 7 bases and J by 3 bases, with 12 bases between them. The V gene's germline CDR1 is LNHDA and CDR2 SQIVND (reference sequence). CDR3 amino acids: CASNSLRDYGYTF. The CDR3 DNA is TGTGCCAGTAACTCTCTGCGCGACTATGGCTACACCTTC.

This clonotype was picked up many times. The chain employs TRBV5-1 and TRBJ1-1; D call uncertain. The germline gives CDR1 SGHRS, CDR2 YFSETQ. The CDR3 extends over 15 amino acids. Deletions cut 4 bases from V and 1 base from J, with 14 bases between. CDR3 sequence reads: CASSTVAGANTEAFF. The DNA of the CDR3 is TGCGCCAGCAGCACTGTCGCGGGAGCGAACACTGAAGCTTTCTTT.

This clonotype was recorded many times. The CDR3, as DNA: TGTGCCAGCAGCGCTGACGGGGGCTACGAGCAGTACTTC. Protein: CASSADGGYEQYF. The chain combines TRBV7-6 with TRBJ2-7; maybe TRBD2 (6 bases). The germline V gene encodes CDR1 SGHVS and CDR2 FNYEAQ. The CDR3 is 13 amino acids. Trimming took 5 bases from V and 3 from J, leaving 11 bases between them.

This clonotype was recorded many times. The V and J genes are TRBV7-3 and TRBJ2-3; no clear D gene. Per the germline V gene, CDR1 is SGHTA and CDR2 is FQGTGA. The CDR3 spans 11 residues. The V end lost 2 bases, the J end lost 7 bases, and 4 bases lay between the germline ends. CDR3 in amino acids: CASSLDNTQYF. The CDR3 region has the DNA TGTGCCAGCAGCTTAGACAATACGCAGTATTTT.

This clonotype was counted ten times or more. The gene calls are TRBV20-1 and TRBJ2-3; 9 bases map to TRBD2. The CDR3 extends over 14 amino acids. Trimming removed 4 bases from V and 3 bases from J; junction bases left unmatched: 5. Germline values: CDR1 DFQATT, CDR2 SNEGSKA (reference sequence). The CDR3 DNA reads TGCAGTGCTACTGGGCGGGGGGGGACAGATACGCAGTATTTT. This sequence encodes CSATGRGGTDTQYF.

The sample holds many counts of this clonotype. The CDR3 coding sequence is TGTGCCAGCAGCCCGGACAGAGATGAGCAGTTCTTC. This codes for CASSPDRDEQFF. The V call is TRBV11-2, the J call TRBJ2-1; TRBD1 might be the D (6 bases). Trimming removed 5 bases from V and 8 bases from J, with 10 bases in between. This CDR3 has 12 residues. CDR1 is SGHAT and CDR2 is FQNNGV in the germline V gene.

This clonotype was observed a handful of times. Just one base apart from a much larger clone, this may be a read error. The V gene is TRBV20-1, the J gene TRBJ2-3; D possibly matches TRBD1 or TRBD2 (6 bases each). There are 15 residues in the CDR3. V shed 6 bases and J shed 3 bases, with 19 bases lying between them. The germline CDR1 and CDR2 sequences are DFQATT and SNEGSKA (reference sequence). The CDR3 loop is CSAPAKGGRTDTQYF. CDR3 in DNA: TGCAGTGCCCCGGCAAAGGGGGGTAGAACAGATACGCAGTATTTT.

This clonotype was seen at least ten times. The chain carries TRBV23-1 and TRBJ1-5, with a possible D match to TRBD1 (6 bases). TRBV23-1 is annotated as an ORF whose role is uncertain. The V gene lost 11 bases and the J gene lost 3 bases, with 11 bases spanning the gap. The length of the CDR3 is 12 residues. CDR3 in DNA: TGCGCCCCGCGGACAGCCAATCAGCCCCAGCATTTT. It translates to CAPRTANQPQHF.

This clonotype was picked up many times. The chain links TRBV6-5 to TRBJ1-1; a weak D match, TRBD1 (6 bases). The V gene's germline CDR1 is MNHEY and CDR2 SVGAGI. Trimming shortened V by 5 bases and J by 1 base, and 20 bases separated the two germline ends. The length of the CDR3 is 17 residues. The CDR3 spells CASSTQQGRRRNTEAFF. Here the CDR3 DNA reads TGTGCCAGCAGTACCCAACAGGGTAGGCGGAGGAACACTGAAGCTTTCTTT.

In its sample, this clonotype was seen many times. The rearrangement uses TRBV5-1 and TRBJ1-2, with TRBD1 matching over 9 bases. The CDR3 is 13 amino acids. V dropped 4 bases and J dropped 7; count of bases not matched to a gene: 5. Germline-derived CDR1 and CDR2 are SGHRS and YFSETQ. The CDR3 loop reads CASSPGTGFGYTF. The CDR3 DNA reads TGCGCCAGCAGCCCCGGGACAGGGTTTGGCTACACCTTC.